The next 13 T cell receptor beta chains were all read from a single sample in a study of OX40 agonist ivuxolimab in advanced cancers. Measured with immunoSEQ multiplex PCR; TCRdb has only the in-frame clones, and not every one. The repertoire has around 69,000 clones, 65% to 90% of them found once; the top ten carry roughly 3%. The sequenced sample was CD4+ or CD8+ T cells sorted from blood, obtained in a trial of the OX40 agonist ivuxolimab. Source of these receptors: an adult with an advanced solid tumor such as melanoma, head and neck, liver or kidney cancer.

The CDR3 sequence is CASSWEKGQETQYF. The DNA of the CDR3 is TGTGCCAGCAGTTGGGAGAAGGGCCAAGAGACCCAGTACTTC. The chain joins TRBV6-5 to TRBJ2-5, with D possibly being TRBD2 (5 bases). The CDR3 covers 14 residues. From germline, CDR1 is MNHEY and CDR2 SVGAGI. The V end was cut by 4 bases, the J end by 1 base, with 10 bases between.

The chain recombines TRBV5-6 with TRBJ1-2, with TRBD1 matching over 9 bases. Per the germline V gene, CDR1 is SGHDT and CDR2 is YYEEEE. J lost 1 base, V lost 3 bases, and 10 bases had no gene match. The CDR3 has 17 residues. This CDR3 reads CASSWAGTGKYNYGYTF. CDR3 DNA: TGTGCCAGCAGCTGGGCCGGGACAGGGAAGTATAACTATGGCTACACCTTC.

This clone was observed once. The rearrangement links TRBV28 to TRBJ1-4; D remains ambiguous. V shed 11 bases and J shed 2 bases, with 15 bases lying between them. This CDR3 region has 14 residues. Looked up from germline, CDR1 is MDHEN and CDR2 is SYDVKM. The DNA of the CDR3 is TGTGCCGGGAGTCAGGACGCGACTAATGAAAAACTGTTTTTT. Translated, it gives CAGSQDATNEKLFF. The full variable domain, with the rest looked up from reference TRBV28 and TRBJ1-4, is DVKVTQSSRYLVKRTGEKVFLECVQDMDHENMFWYRQDPGLGLRLIYFSYDVKMKEKGDIPEGYSVSREKKERFSLILESASTNQTSMYLCAGSQDATNEKLFFGSGTQLSVL.

The chain links TRBV27 to TRBJ2-3, with D uncertain. In germline, CDR1 is MNHEY, CDR2 SMNVEV (reference sequence). The CDR3 is 12 residues long. V lost 4 bases and J lost 6, with 8 bases in between. CDR3 coding DNA: TGTGCCAGCAGTTACCCCGGGGATACGCAGTATTTT. Translating gives CASSYPGDTQYF.

In the case of this clone: Mismatch with germline at one junction end may stem from a read error. The V and J genes are TRBV10-3 and TRBJ2-7, with 8 bases matching TRBD2. The CDR3 length is 15 residues. Germline V gene lookup returns CDR1 ENHRY and CDR2 SYGVKD. The CDR3 loop is CAIREAGAGGYEQYF. Here the CDR3 DNA reads TGTGCCATCCGTGAGGCGGGGGCGGGGGGCTACGAGCAGTACTTC.

This clone was counted a few times. V usage is TRBV5-6 and J usage is TRBJ2-1; the D is unclear. This CDR3 region has 14 residues. Trimming left V 4 bases short and J 2 bases short, with 10 bases between. Germline V gene sequence: CDR1 SGHDT, CDR2 YYEEEE. CDR3 bases: TGTGCCAGCAGCCCTTCTGGGCCCTACAATGAGCAGTTCTTC. This encodes CASSPSGPYNEQFF.

The chain uses TRBV19 and TRBJ1-2; D unclear. CDR3 length: 14 residues. In germline, CDR1 is LNHDA, CDR2 SQIVND (reference sequence). Between the trimmed V and J ends, which lost 2 bases and 1 base, there was a span of 8 bases. The CDR3 nucleotides read TGTGCCAGTAGTATAACGGGTCTTAACTATGGCTACACCTTC. This sequence encodes CASSITGLNYGYTF.

This clone was seen a few times. This chain links TRBV6-1 with TRBJ1-5; 9 bases are shared with TRBD1. With 5 bases clipped from V and 11 bases from J, the junction kept 7 bases outside the gene matches. Germline V lookup: CDR1 MNHNS, CDR2 SASEGT. The CDR3 loop spans 13 amino acids. CDR3 coding DNA: TGTGCCAGCAGTAGACAGGGGGGTCCGTCCCAGCATTTT. Its protein product is CASSRQGGPSQHF.

The rearrangement links TRBV6-1 to TRBJ2-3, with D possibly TRBD1 on 5 matching bases. From germline, CDR1 is MNHNS and CDR2 SASEGT. The CDR3 is 16 residues long. The ends were cut back, 1 base at V and 4 bases at J, with 15 bases in the middle. CDR3 in amino acids: CASSEVGPGMADTQYF. The CDR3 region has the DNA TGTGCCAGCAGTGAAGTCGGGCCAGGGATGGCAGATACGCAGTATTTT.

This clone was seen only once. The chain couples TRBV10-3 to TRBJ2-1; D perhaps matches TRBD1 (6 bases). Germline CDR1 ENHRY, CDR2 SYGVKD. There are 15 residues in the CDR3. The germline V and J ends were trimmed by 4 bases and 8 bases, with 18 bases remaining between them. The CDR3 DNA sequence: TGTGCCATCAGTGTTGGGCAGGGGAGTTCCCATGAGCAGTTCTTC. Amino acids: CAISVGQGSSHEQFF.

The chain recombines TRBV6-5 with TRBJ1-1; D is undetermined. Deletions cut 4 bases from V and 1 base from J, with 13 bases between. The germline CDR1 and CDR2 sequences are MNHEY and SVGAGI. This CDR3 contains 15 residues. CDR3 amino acids: CASSFQRVSNTEAFF. The CDR3, as DNA: TGTGCCAGCAGTTTCCAAAGGGTATCGAACACTGAAGCTTTCTTT.

The gene calls are TRBV19 and TRBJ2-7; D is perhaps TRBD1 (6 bases). The CDR3 consists of 16 residues. V was shortened by 1 base and J by 2 bases, with 15 bases between the two germline ends. Germline CDR1 reads LNHDA; CDR2 reads SQIVND (reference sequence). The DNA of the CDR3 is TGTGCCAGTAGTATAGCGGGACATTCGCCGACCTACGAGCAGTACTTC. This translates into CASSIAGHSPTYEQYF.

The CDR3 sequence is CASRDRERDNSPLHF. CDR3 nucleotides: TGTGCCAGCAGAGACAGGGAAAGGGATAATTCACCCCTCCACTTT. This sequence joins TRBV6-1 and TRBJ1-6; 7 nucleotides align to TRBD1. The germline V gene has CDR1 MNHNS and CDR2 SASEGT. The CDR3 spans 15 residues. V shed 6 bases, J shed 5 bases, and the junction held 7 bases outside the gene matches.